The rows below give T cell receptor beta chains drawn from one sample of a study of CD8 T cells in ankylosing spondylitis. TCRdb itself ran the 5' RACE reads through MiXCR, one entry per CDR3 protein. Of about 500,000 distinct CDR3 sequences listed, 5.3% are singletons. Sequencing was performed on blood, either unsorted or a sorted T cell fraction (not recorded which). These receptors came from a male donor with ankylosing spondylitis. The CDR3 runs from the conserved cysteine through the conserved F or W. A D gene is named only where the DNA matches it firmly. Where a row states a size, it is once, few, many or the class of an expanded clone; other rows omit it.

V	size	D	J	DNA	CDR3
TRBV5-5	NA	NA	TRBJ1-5	TGTGCCAGCGGCCCTTGGGGGACGGGGCAGCCCCAGCATTTT	CASGPWGTGQPQHF
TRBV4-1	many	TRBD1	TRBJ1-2	TGCGCCAGCAGCCAAGATTTTTGGGACAGGGACTACTATGGCTACACCTTC	CASSQDFWDRDYYGYTF
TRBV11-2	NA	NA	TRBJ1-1	TGTGCCAGCAGCGGGGGCTGGGACAAAGGGGATGACGGCACTGAAGCTTTCTTT	CASSGGWDKGDDGTEAFF
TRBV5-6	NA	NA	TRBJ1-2	TGTGCCAGCAGCCGTCCCAGGGCCCTCTATGGCTACACCTTC	CASSRPRALYGYTF
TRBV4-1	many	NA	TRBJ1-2	TGCGCCAGCAGCCAAGTCGGAAGCAGGGGCTACACCTTC	CASSQVGSRGYTF
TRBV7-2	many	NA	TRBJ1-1	TGTGCCAGCAGGGATAACAGGTTCACTGAAGCTTTCTTT	CASRDNRFTEAFF
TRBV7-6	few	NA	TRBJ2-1	TGTGCCAGCAGCTTATGGGGGACCCGTTCCTACAATGAGCAGTTCTTC	CASSLWGTRSYNEQFF
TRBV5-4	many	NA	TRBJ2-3	TGTGCCAGCAGCTCGAAGACTAGTAGCACAGATACGCAGTATTTT	CASSSKTSSTDTQYF
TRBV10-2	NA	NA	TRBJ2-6	TGCGCCAGCAGTGGTTATCGGGACACTGGGGCCAACGTCCTGACTTTC	CASSGYRDTGANVLTF
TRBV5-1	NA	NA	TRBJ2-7	TGCGCCAGCAGCCCAGGACTGCATACCCCCTACGAGCAGTACTTC	CASSPGLHTPYEQYF
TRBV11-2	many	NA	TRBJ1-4	TGTGCCAGCAGCTTACGGGACGCCCCAAAACTGTTTTTT	CASSLRDAPKLFF